Below are 4 T cell receptor beta chains sequenced from a single sample in a study of regulatory T cells in long-lasting Graves disease. HTBI primers from iRepertoire and Arm-PCR of CDR3 regions yielded the TCR beta libraries. Via MiXCR, TCRdb re-called the multiplex PCR reads, giving one row per CDR3 protein. The repertoire holds a few hundred thousand distinct CDR3 sequences, with 15% to 20% as singletons. Sample time point: newly diagnosed GD, antithyroid drugs for less than 3 months. The TCR library used RNA extracted from PBMCs. Separately, the same data were catalogued under a study of T cells in Graves' hyperthyroidism and ophthalmopathy.

The specimen comprised peripheral blood mononuclear cells (PBMCs), sampled at new diagnosis, from a patient treated with antithyroid drugs. Receptor source: a woman between 25 and 40 years old with Graves disease.

At least ten counts were recorded for this clonotype. This sequence joins TRBV3-1 and TRBJ2-1; TRBD2 agrees at 9 bases. V shed 6 bases and J 4 bases; nucleotides not matched to a gene: 7. The CDR3 has 15 residues. The germline V gene encodes CDR1 LGHDT and CDR2 YNNKEL (reference sequence). In DNA form, the CDR3 reads TGTGCCAGCAGAATCTCTAGCGGGGATTACAATGAGCAGTTCTTC. Protein: CASRISSGDYNEQFF.

This clonotype was counted many times. V gene TRBV7-3 combines with J gene TRBJ2-5; D is unclear. Trimming pared 5 bases from V and 7 bases from J, leaving 14 bases between. Germline assignment: CDR1 SGHTA and CDR2 FQGTGA. This CDR3 is built from 13 residues. Here the CDR3 reads CASSPQSLRTQYF. DNA of the CDR3: TGTGCCAGCAGCCCACAGTCCTTACGGACCCAGTACTTC.

The rearrangement links TRBV7-2 to TRBJ1-1, with TRBD1 matching over 10 bases. The V gene's germline CDR1 is SGHTA and CDR2 FQGNSA. The length of the CDR3 is 18 residues. V lost 0 bases and J lost 4; bases outside the gene matches: 11. CDR3 amino acids: CASSLALPLRTGGTEAFF. CDR3 sequence (DNA): TGTGCCAGCAGCTTAGCACTCCCCCTACGGACAGGGGGCACTGAAGCTTTCTTT. Filled out from reference TRBV7-2 and TRBJ1-1, the complete variable domain reads GAGVSQSPSNKVTEKGKDVELRCDPISGHTALYWYRQSLGQGLEFLIYFQGNSAPDKSGLPSDRFSAERTGGSVSTLTIQRTQQEDSAVYLCASSLALPLRTGGTEAFFGQGTRLTVV.

The sample holds many counts of this clonotype. The V call is TRBV7-9, the J call TRBJ2-1, with D perhaps TRBD1 (5 bases). The germline V gene encodes CDR1 SEHNR and CDR2 FQNEAQ (reference sequence). CDR3 size: 14 residues. Trimming took off 6 bases at V and 4 bases at J, with 13 bases between the two ends. DNA for the CDR3: TGTGCCAGCAGTCGACAGTCCCATTACAATGAGCAGTTCTTC. Protein product: CASSRQSHYNEQFF. The whole variable domain, filled in from reference TRBV7-9 and TRBJ2-1, reads DTGVSQNPRHKITKRGQNVTFRCDPISEHNRLYWYRQTLGQGPEFLTYFQNEAQLEKSRLLSDRFSAERPKGSFSTLEIQRTEQGDSAMYLCASSRQSHYNEQFFGPGTRLTVL.